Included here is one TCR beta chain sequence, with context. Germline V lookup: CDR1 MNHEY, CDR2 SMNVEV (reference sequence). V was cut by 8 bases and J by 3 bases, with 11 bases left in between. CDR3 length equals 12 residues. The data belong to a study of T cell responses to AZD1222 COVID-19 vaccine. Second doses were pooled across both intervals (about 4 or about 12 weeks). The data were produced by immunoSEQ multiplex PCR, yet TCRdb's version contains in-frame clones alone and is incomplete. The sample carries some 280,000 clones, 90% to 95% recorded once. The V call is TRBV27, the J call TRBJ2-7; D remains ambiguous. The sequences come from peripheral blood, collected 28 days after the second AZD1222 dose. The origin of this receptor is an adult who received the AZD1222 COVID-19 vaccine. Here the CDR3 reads CASPAEYYEQYF. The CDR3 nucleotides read TGTGCCAGCCCCGCAGAATACTACGAGCAGTACTTC.